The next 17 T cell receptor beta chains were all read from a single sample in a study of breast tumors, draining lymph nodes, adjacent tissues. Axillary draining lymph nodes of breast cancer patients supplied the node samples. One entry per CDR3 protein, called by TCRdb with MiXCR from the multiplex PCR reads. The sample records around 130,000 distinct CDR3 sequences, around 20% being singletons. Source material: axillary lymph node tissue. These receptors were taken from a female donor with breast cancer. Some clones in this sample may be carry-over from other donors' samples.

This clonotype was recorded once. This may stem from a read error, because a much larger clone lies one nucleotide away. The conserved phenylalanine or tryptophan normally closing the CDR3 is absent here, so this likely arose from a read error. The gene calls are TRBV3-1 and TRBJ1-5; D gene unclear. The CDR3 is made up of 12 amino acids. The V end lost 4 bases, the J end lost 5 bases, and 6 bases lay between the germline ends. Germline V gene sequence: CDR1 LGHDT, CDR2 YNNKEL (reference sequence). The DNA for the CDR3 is TGTGCCAGCAGCCTCGGCGATCAGCCCCAGCATCTT. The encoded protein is CASSLGDQPQHL.

CDR3 coding DNA: TGTGCCAGCAGGGACAGCTTCACCGGGGAGCTGTTTTTT. This encodes CASRDSFTGELFF. The J gene is TRBJ2-2, the V gene TRBV6-4; the D gene is possibly TRBD1 (6 bases). Trimming cost V 6 bases and J 4 bases, with 9 bases left between them. Germline V gives CDR1 MRHNA, CDR2 SNTAGT. This CDR3 is 13 amino acids long.

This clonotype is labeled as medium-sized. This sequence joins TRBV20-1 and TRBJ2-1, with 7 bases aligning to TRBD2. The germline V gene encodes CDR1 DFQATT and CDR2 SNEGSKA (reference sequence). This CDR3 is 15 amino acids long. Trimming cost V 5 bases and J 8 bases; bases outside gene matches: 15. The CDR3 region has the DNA TGCAGTGCTGGCGACCGGGACTACCGCGAAGATGAGCAGTTCTTC. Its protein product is CSAGDRDYREDEQFF.

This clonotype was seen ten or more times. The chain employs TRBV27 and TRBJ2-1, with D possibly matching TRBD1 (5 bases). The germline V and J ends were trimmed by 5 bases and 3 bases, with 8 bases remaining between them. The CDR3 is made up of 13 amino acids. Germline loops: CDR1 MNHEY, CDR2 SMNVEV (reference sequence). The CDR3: CASSVDSYNEQFF. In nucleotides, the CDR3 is TGTGCCAGCAGTGTAGACAGCTACAATGAGCAGTTCTTC.

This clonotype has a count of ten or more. CDR3 bases: TGCGCCAGCAGCCGCACCGGGGAGAGCTCCTACGAGCAGTACTTC. As protein: CASSRTGESSYEQYF. The V gene is TRBV4-1, the J gene TRBJ2-7; tentatively, D is TRBD2 (5 bases). V was cut by 4 bases and J by 0 bases, with 13 bases left in between. This CDR3 contains 15 residues. CDR1 is MGHRA, CDR2 YSYEKL, per germline.

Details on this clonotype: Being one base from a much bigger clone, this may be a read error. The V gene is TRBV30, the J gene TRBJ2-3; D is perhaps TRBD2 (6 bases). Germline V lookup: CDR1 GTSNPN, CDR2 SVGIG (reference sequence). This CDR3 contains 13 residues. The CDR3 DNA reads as TGTGCCTGGAACCCTAGCGAGACAGATGCGCAGTATTTT. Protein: CAWNPSETDAQYF.

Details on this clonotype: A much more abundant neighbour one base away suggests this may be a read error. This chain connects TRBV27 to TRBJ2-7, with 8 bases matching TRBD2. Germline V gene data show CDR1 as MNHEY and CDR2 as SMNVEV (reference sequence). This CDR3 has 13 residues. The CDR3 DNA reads TGTGCCAACAGTTGGGCTAGCGGGTACGAGCAGTACTTC. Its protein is CANSWASGYEQYF.

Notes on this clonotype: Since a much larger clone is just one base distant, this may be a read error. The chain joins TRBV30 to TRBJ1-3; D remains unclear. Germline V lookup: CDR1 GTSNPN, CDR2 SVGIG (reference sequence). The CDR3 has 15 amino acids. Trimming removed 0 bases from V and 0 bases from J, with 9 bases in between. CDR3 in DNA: TGTGCCTGGAGTGTTGGTCCGTGCTCTGGAAACACCATATATTTT. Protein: CAWSVGPCSGNTIYF.

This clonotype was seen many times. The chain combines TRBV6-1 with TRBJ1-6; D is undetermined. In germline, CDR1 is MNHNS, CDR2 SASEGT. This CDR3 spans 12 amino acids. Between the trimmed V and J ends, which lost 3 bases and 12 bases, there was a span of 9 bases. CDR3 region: CASSDWALPLHF. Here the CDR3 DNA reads TGTGCCAGCAGTGATTGGGCCTTACCCCTCCACTTT.

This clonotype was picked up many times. CDR3 protein: CSAIRQGDYGYTF. Here the CDR3 DNA reads TGCAGTGCCATCCGACAGGGGGACTATGGCTACACCTTC. The rearrangement links TRBV20-1 to TRBJ1-2; 9 bases are shared with TRBD1. This CDR3 region has 13 residues. Germline V gene lookup returns CDR1 DFQATT and CDR2 SNEGSKA (reference sequence). The V gene end was trimmed by 6 bases and the J gene end by 3 bases; junction bases not matched to a gene: 5.

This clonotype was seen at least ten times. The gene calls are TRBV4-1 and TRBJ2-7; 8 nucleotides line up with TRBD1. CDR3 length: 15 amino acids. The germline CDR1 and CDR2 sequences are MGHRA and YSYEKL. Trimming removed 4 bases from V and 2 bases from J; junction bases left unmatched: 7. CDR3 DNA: TGCGCCAGCAGCCCCGGACAGGGAATACCCTACGAGCAGTACTTC. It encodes CASSPGQGIPYEQYF.

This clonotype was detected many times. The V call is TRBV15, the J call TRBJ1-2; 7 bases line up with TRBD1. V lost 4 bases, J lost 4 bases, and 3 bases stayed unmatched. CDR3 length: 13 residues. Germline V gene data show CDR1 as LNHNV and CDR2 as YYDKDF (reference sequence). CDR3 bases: TGTGCCACCAGCACCCGACAGGGCTATGGCTACACCTTC. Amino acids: CATSTRQGYGYTF. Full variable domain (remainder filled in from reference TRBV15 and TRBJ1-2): DAMVIQNPRYQVTQFGKPVTLSCSQTLNHNVMYWYQQKSSQAPKLLFHYYDKDFNNEADTPDNFQSRRPNTSFCFLDIRSPGLGDTAMYLCATSTRQGYGYTFGSGTRLTVV.

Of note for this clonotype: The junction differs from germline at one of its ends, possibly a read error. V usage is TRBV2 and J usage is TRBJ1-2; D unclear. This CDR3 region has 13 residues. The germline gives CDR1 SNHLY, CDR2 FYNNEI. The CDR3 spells CPSSESRNYGYTF. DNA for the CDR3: TGTCCCAGCAGTGAATCCAGAAACTATGGCTACACCTTC.

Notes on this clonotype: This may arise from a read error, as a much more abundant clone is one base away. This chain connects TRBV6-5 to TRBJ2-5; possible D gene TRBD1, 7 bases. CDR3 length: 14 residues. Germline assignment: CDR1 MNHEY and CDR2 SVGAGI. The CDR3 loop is CTSRGEAMEETQYF. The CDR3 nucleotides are TGTACCAGCAGGGGGGAGGCCATGGAGGAGACCCAGTACTTC.

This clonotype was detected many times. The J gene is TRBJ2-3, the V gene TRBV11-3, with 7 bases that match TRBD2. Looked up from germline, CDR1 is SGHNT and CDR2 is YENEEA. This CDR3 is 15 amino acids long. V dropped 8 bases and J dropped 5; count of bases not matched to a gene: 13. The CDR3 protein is CASYPRAGAQDTQYF. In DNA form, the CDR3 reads TGTGCCAGCTACCCTCGGGCGGGAGCACAAGATACGCAGTATTTT.

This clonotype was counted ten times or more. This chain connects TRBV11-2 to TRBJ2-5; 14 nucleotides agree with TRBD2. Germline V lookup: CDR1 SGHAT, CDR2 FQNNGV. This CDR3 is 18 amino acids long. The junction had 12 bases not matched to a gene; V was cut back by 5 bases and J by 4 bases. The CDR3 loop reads CASSGRGTSGSEVETQYF. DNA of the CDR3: TGTGCCAGCAGCGGGAGGGGGACTAGCGGGAGTGAAGTAGAGACCCAGTACTTC. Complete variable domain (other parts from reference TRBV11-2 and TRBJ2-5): EAGVAQSPRYKIIEKRQSVAFWCNPISGHATLYWYQQILGQGPKLLIQFQNNGVVDDSQLPKDRFSAERLKGVDSTLKIQPAKLEDSAVYLCASSGRGTSGSEVETQYFGPGTRLLVL.

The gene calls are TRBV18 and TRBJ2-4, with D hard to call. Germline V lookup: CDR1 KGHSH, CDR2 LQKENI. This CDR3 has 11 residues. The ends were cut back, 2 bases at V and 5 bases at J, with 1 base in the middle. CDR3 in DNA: TGTGCCAGCTCACCAGAAAACATTCAGTACTTC. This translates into CASSPENIQYF.